This T cell receptor beta chain comes out of a study of cytomegalovirus exposure and HLA in healthy donors. Overall study context: Findings of an earlier analysis included more than 90 million unique TCR beta sequences from 200 million or so T cells.

There are 16 residues in the CDR3. Trimming removed 0 bases from V and 1 base from J, with 13 bases in between. Germline loops: CDR1 SGHDN, CDR2 FVKESK. A multiplex PCR was run with 60 Vbeta primers and 13 Jbeta primers. The data were produced by immunoSEQ multiplex PCR, yet TCRdb's version contains in-frame clones alone and is incomplete. This repertoire shows 77,000 or so clones, roughly 75% found once; its top ten account for around 7%. The sequenced sample was PBMCs. The genes are TRBV14 and TRBJ2-7; D ambiguous. The sequence was collected from a woman aged 40 to 50 in good health and CMV-seronegative. The CDR3 is CASSQDSGPGSYEQYF. CDR3 in DNA: TGTGCCAGCAGCCAAGATTCAGGCCCTGGATCCTACGAGCAGTACTTC.